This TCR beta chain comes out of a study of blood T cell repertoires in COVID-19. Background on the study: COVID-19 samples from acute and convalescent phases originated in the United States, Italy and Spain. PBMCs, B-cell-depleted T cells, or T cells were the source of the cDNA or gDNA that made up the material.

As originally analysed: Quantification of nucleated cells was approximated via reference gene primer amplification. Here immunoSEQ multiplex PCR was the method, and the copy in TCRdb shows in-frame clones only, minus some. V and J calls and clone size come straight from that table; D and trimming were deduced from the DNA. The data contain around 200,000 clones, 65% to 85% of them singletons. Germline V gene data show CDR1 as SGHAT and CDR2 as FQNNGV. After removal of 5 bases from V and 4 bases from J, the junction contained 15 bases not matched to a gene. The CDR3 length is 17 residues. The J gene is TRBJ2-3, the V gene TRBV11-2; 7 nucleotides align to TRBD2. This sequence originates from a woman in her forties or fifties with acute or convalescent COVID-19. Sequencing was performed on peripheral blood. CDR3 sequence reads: CASSRGVWGSEADTQYF. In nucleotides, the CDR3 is TGTGCCAGCAGCCGGGGGGTTTGGGGGAGTGAGGCAGATACGCAGTATTTT.